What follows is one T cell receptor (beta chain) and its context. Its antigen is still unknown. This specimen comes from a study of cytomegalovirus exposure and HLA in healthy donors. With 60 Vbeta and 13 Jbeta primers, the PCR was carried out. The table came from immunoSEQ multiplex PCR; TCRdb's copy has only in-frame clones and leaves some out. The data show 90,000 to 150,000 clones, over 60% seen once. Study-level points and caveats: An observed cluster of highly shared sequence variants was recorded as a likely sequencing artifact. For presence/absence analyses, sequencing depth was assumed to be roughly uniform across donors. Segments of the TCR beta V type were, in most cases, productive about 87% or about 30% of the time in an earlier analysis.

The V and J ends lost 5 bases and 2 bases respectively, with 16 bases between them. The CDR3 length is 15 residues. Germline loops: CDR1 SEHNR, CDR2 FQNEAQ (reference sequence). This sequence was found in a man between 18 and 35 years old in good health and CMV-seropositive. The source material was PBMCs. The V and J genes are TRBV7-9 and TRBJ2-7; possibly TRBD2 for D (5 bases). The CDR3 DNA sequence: TGTGCCAGCAGCCTTATGCCGGGGTTCACCTACGAGCAGTACTTC. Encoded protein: CASSLMPGFTYEQYF.